This T cell receptor (beta chain) was identified in a study of blood T cell repertoires in COVID-19. Turning to the study itself: Spain, Italy and the United States supplied samples that represented acute and convalescent COVID-19.

Per the germline V gene, CDR1 is MNHEY and CDR2 is SVGEGT. This CDR3 is 15 amino acids long. Trimming pared 2 bases from V and 6 bases from J, leaving 11 bases between. There are a few counts of this clone. Authors' data handling: Amplification with reference gene primers provided the estimates of nucleated cell counts. Measured with immunoSEQ multiplex PCR; TCRdb has only the in-frame clones, and not every one. For V, J and clone size, that table is used; D and trimming come from the DNA. The data contain approximately 210,000 clones, 89% of them singletons. V is TRBV6-2 or TRBV6-3 and J is TRBJ1-6; unclear D gene. The receptor comes from a middle-aged woman with acute or convalescent COVID-19. The sample taken for sequencing was peripheral blood. DNA of the CDR3: TGTGCCAGCAGTTACGACACCGCCGTTAATTCACCCCTCCACTTT. It specifies CASSYDTAVNSPLHF.